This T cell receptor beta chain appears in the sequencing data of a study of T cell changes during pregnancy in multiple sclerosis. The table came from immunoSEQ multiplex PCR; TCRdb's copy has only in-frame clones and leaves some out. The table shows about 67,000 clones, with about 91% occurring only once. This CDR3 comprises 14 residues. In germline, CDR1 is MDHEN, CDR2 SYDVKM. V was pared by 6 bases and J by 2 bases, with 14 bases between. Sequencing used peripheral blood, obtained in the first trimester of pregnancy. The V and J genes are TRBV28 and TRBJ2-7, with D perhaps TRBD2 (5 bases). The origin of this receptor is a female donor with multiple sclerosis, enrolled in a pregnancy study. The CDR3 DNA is TGTGCCAGCAGCCCCCACGGGGATACCTACGAGCAGTACTTC. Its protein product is CASSPHGDTYEQYF.